The source of this TCR beta chain is a study of shared clonotypes between healthy human individuals (dated by TCRdb to the early 2020s). Regarding the study in general: A few men and a couple of women, aged 18 to 49 years, made up the cohort. Leukapheresis yielded between about 0.94 and 9 billion PBMCs per donor. To estimate repertoire size and how much clonotype sharing occurs between individuals, the study deeply sequenced the blood TCR repertoires of several healthy adults. To increase sequencing depth and limit assay-specific biases, TCR repertoire library preparation and sequencing were carried out by different laboratories using diverse techniques. For each donor, three plates each were used for CD4 naive and CD4 memory, two plates were used for CD8 naive, and one plate was used for CD8 memory. General findings and caveats noted by the study authors: Pairwise subsampling indicated that sequencing depth was expected to affect the degree of clonotype sharing among donors. Compared with non-shared clonotypes, clonotypes shared by all four sorted-subset donors had higher generation probabilities. Because the study included a small number of donors, the genetic and exposure-history diversity represented was limited. When a few donors were compared, the shared fraction of clonotypes was roughly 5% for naive CD4, more than 3% for naive CD8, more than 2% for memory CD4, and 0.3% to 0.5% for memory CD8. Estimated clonotype richness was generally larger for naive than for memory subsets. Only blood was sampled, and tissue TCR repertoires likely differ from those in blood. Even with the large sequencing depth, rarefaction of the sorted-subset datasets indicated that sequencing was incomplete.

Cut back by 6 bases and 4 bases, the V and J ends lie 16 bases apart. Reading from cysteine to phenylalanine, the CDR3 counts 14 amino acids. Only the CDR3 DNA is retained, 42 bases long and in frame from the first base. The germline V gene encodes CDR1 SNHLY and CDR2 FYNNEI. The donors were healthy, HIV-negative adults with no recently reported acute infections or vaccinations. Only Caucasian adults living in Nashville, Tennessee, USA were represented among the donors. CD4+ T cells were enriched by magnetic negative selection; naive cells were then positively selected on CD45RA, and the negative fraction formed the memory subset. Blood was collected by leukapheresis, and PBMCs were isolated by Ficoll-Histopaque density gradient centrifugation and then cryopreserved in liquid nitrogen vapor phase. Analytical flow cytometry was used to check the purity and quantity of every magnetically sorted T cell population. Each sorted fraction had its genomic DNA isolated and then quantified by UV absorbance on a Nanodrop 2000c.

To note about this clone: Its antigen is still unknown. The input lacks base qualities; no much larger clone sits a single base away.

Using the deep immunoSEQ assay, TCR CDR3 regions were amplified from genomic DNA by multiplex PCR. Extracted genomic DNA from each cell subset was distributed evenly across all wells of several immunoSEQ 96-well plates, and each plate was treated as a replicate. Each replicate PCR for sorted subsets received around 200 ng genomic DNA, equal to roughly 30,000 T cell genomes. The purified libraries were quantified using a Qubit 3.0 fluorometer, sized with a Bioanalyzer 2100, and then quantified again using the KAPA Library Quantification kit. A separate single-read 150-cycle Illumina NextSeq 550 flow cell was used to sequence each immunoSEQ 96-well plate. Concerning the study's data processing: Because the immunoSEQ output included only junctional sequences and no quality scores, the filtering could not be the same as the filtering used for full-length reads. Sequences were annotated with PyIR, a Python wrapper for IgBLAST v1.9, and V/J genes and CDR3 were assigned using IMGT germline references. Reads with weak V/J assignments (E-value above 1e-6), missing CDR3, stop codons, out-of-frame junctions, or ambiguous translated residues were removed. V3J clonotypes were defined as sequences sharing an identical inferred V gene, J gene, and CDR3 amino acid sequence. Percentage overlap between repertoires was computed as shared unique clonotypes divided by the size of the smaller repertoire. Richness of each repertoire was evaluated using RTK rarefaction, the Chao1 estimator, and Recon v2.1 estimates of unobserved clonotypes. OLGA was used to compute generation probabilities for all TCRbeta clonotypes that the gDNA method yielded from a handful of donors. Imported from immuneACCESS, the table was reduced by TCRdb to in-frame sequences with V and J called. These copies leave out some clones; in studies compared against another copy, an unresolved V gene accounts for under half, and the cause of the remainder is not known. V, J and clone size are taken as reported in that table, and D and trimming were inferred from the DNA itself. The sample records around 2,000,000 clones, about 95% of which are singletons. The top ten clones comprise 0.1% to 0.15% of the sample.

The clonotype originates from a man in his late teens or twenties in good health. Sequenced: naive CD4+ T cells sorted from blood. The cell subset or site label here, explained by the study, means: CD45RA+ positively selected. Recombination joined TRBV2 with TRBJ2-7; confidence is insufficient to name the D gene. The CDR3 sequence is CASRIETSSYEQYF. The nucleotide sequence reads as follows: TGTGCCAGCAGGATCGAGACTTCGAGTTACGAGCAGTACTTC. Extended through the reference TRBV2 and TRBJ2-7 proteins, this CDR3 yields the full variable domain: EPEVTQTPSHQVTQMGQEVILRCVPISNHLYFYWYRQILGQKVEFLVSFYNNEISEKSEIFDDQFSVERPDGSNFTLKIRSTKLEDSAMYFCASRIETSSYEQYFGPGTRLTVT.